Reported below is one T cell receptor beta chain. Its antigen is unidentified. This entry is derived from a study of STAT3 mutations in large granular lymphocyte leukemia. Points from the study as a whole: At least one immunodominant TCR beta clonotype appeared in every T-cell large granular lymphocyte leukemia patient. In several patients, dominant TCR clone burden exceeded STAT3 mutant burden, suggesting STAT3 mutation arose secondarily.

Average productive template count per sample was about 40,773. Measured with immunoSEQ multiplex PCR; TCRdb has only the in-frame clones, and not every one. The sample yields over 10,000 clones, about 84% seen once. The germline V gene encodes CDR1 LNHDA and CDR2 SQIVND (reference sequence). Trimming took 2 bases from V and 5 from J, leaving 10 bases between them. The CDR3 has 13 amino acids. The rearrangement joins TRBV19 to TRBJ2-7; unclear D gene. Sequenced material: peripheral blood mononuclear cells. The clonotype originates from a man in his sixties with T-cell large granular lymphocyte leukemia. Some clones in this sample may be carry-over from other donors' samples. CDR3 amino acids: CASSITSGNEQYF. The CDR3 DNA sequence: TGTGCCAGTAGTATAACGTCTGGCAACGAGCAGTACTTC. Drawing the rest from reference TRBV19 and TRBJ2-7, the complete variable domain is DGGITQSPKYLFRKEGQNVTLSCEQNLNHDAMYWYRQDPGQGLRLIYYSQIVNDFQKGDIAEGYSVSREKKESFPLTVTSAQKNPTAFYLCASSITSGNEQYFGPGTRLTVT.